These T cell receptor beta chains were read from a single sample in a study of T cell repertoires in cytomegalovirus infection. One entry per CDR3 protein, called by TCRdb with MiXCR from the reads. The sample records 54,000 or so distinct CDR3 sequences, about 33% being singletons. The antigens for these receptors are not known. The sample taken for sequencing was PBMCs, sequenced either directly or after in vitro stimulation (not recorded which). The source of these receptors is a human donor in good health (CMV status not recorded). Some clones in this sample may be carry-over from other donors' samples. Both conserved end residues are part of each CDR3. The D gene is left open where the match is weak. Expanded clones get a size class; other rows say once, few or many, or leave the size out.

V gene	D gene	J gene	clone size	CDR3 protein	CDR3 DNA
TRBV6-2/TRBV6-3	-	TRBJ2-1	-	CASSYPPGNEQFF	TGTGCCAGCAGTTACCCGCCAGGGAATGAGCAGTTCTTC
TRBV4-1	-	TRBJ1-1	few	CASSQDEGGGVTEAFF	TGCGCCAGCAGCCAAGATGAGGGGGGGGGGGTTACTGAAGCTTTCTTT
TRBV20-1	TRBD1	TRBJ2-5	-	CSARDRGPETQYF	TGCAGTGCTAGAGACAGGGGGCCGGAGACCCAGTACTTC
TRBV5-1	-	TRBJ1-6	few	CASSLTGSDSPLHF	TGCGCCAGCAGCTTAACAGGGAGTGATTCACCCCTCCACTTT
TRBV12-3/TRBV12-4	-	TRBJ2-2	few	CASSLGSTTGELFF	TGTGCCAGCAGTTTAGGGTCGACCACCGGGGAGCTGTTTTTT
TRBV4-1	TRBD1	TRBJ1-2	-	CASSQRTGEFYGYTF	TGCGCCAGCAGCCAACGGACAGGGGAATTTTATGGCTACACCTTC
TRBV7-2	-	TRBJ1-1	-	CASSPQGTGTEAFF	TGTGCCAGCAGCCCCCAAGGGACGGGCACTGAAGCTTTCTTT
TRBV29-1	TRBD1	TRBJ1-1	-	CSVEDRTGAFF	TGCAGCGTTGAAGATCGGACAGGAGCTTTCTTT
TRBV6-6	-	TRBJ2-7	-	CASTSTRYEQYF	TGTGCCAGCACCTCCACCCGATACGAGCAGTACTTC
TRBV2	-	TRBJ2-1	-	CASSDTGTTGNEQFF	TGTGCCAGCAGTGACACCGGGACCACGGGAAATGAGCAGTTCTTC
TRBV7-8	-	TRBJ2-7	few	CASSRQRTYEQYF	TGTGCCAGCAGTCGGCAGCGGACCTACGAGCAGTACTTC
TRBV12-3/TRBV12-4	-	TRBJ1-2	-	CASSPDSHYGYTF	TGTGCCAGCAGTCCGGACAGCCACTATGGCTACACCTTC
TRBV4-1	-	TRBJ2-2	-	CASSFGSNTGELFF	TGCGCCAGCAGCTTTGGGTCTAACACCGGGGAGCTGTTTTTT
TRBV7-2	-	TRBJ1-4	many	CASSRPGHYEKLFF	TGTGCCAGCAGCCGACCAGGGCATTATGAAAAACTGTTTTTT
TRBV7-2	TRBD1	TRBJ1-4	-	CASSLRQGSENLFF	TGTGCCAGCAGCCTCCGACAGGGAAGTGAAAACCTGTTTTTT
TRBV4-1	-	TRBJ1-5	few	CASSPATGQGRQPQHF	TGCGCCAGCAGCCCCGCAACGGGCCAGGGTCGACAGCCCCAGCATTTT
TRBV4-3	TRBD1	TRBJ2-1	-	CASSPGTGGVNEQFF	TGCGCCAGCAGCCCCGGGACAGGGGGGGTCAATGAGCAGTTCTTC
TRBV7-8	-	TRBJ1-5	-	CASSLEGVWNQPQHF	TGTGCCAGCAGCTTAGAAGGGGTCTGGAATCAGCCCCAGCATTTT
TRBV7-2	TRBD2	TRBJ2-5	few	CASSFAGGPETQYF	TGTGCCAGCAGCTTCGCGGGAGGGCCTGAGACCCAGTACTTC
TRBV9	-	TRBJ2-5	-	CASSVGCQETQYF	TGTGCCAGCAGCGTAGGATGCCAAGAGACCCAGTACTTC
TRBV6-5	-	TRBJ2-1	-	CASSLALSSYNEQFF	TGTGCCAGCAGTCTAGCGTTGAGCTCCTACAATGAGCAGTTCTTC
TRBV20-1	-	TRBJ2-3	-	CSAVQGFTDTQYF	TGCAGTGCGGTACAGGGATTCACAGATACGCAGTATTTT
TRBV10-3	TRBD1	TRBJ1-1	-	CAISGQGGTEAFF	TGTGCCATCAGCGGACAGGGAGGCACTGAAGCTTTCTTT
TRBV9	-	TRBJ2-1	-	CASSRFRDTSYNEQFF	TGTGCCAGCAGCCGATTCAGGGATACCTCCTACAATGAGCAGTTCTTC
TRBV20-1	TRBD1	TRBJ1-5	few	CSARPITGAEQPQHF	TGCAGTGCTAGACCGATAACAGGGGCCGAGCAGCCCCAGCATTTT
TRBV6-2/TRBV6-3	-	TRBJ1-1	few	CASSYSGWANTEAFF	TGTGCCAGCAGTTACTCCGGGTGGGCGAACACTGAAGCTTTCTTT
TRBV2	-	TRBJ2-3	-	CASSGQSTDTQYF	TGTGCCAGCAGTGGGCAGAGCACAGATACGCAGTATTTT
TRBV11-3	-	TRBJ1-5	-	CASSQARSQPQHF	TGTGCCAGCAGCCAGGCGCGGTCTCAGCCCCAGCATTTT
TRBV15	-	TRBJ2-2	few	CATSRERGGATGELFF	TGTGCCACCAGCAGAGAACGTGGGGGGGCCACCGGGGAGCTGTTTTTT
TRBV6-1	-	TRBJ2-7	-	CASSDPGQTVPGPGVYEQYF	TGTGCCAGCAGTGACCCGGGACAGACAGTTCCTGGTCCGGGGGTCTACGAGCAGTACTTC
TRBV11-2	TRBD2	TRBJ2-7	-	CASSLVRRTSGGPVASWYF	TGTGCCAGCAGCTTAGTTCGGAGGACTAGCGGGGGGCCCGTTGCCAGTTGGTACTTC
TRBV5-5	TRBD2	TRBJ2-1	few	CASSLSLAGFREQFF	TGTGCCAGCAGCTTGAGCCTAGCGGGGTTCCGAGAGCAGTTCTTC
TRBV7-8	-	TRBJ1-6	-	CASSLDGNSPLHF	TGTGCCAGCAGCTTAGATGGTAATTCACCCCTCCACTTT
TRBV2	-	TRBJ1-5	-	CASSEAPPGGRFQPQHF	TGTGCCAGCAGTGAAGCCCCCCCGGGTGGGAGGTTTCAGCCCCAGCATTTT
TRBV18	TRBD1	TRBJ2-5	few	CASSYRGRYQETQYF	TGTGCCAGCTCATACAGGGGACGGTACCAAGAGACCCAGTACTTC
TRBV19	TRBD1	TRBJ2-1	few	CASSRRTGVYNEQFF	TGTGCCAGTAGTAGGAGGACAGGGGTATACAATGAGCAGTTCTTC
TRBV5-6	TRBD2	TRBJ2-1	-	CASSVERGRFDEQFF	TGTGCCAGCAGCGTGGAGCGGGGGAGGTTCGATGAGCAGTTCTTC
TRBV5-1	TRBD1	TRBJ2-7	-	CASSLDRGAYEQYF	TGCGCCAGCAGCTTGGACAGGGGAGCCTACGAGCAGTACTTC
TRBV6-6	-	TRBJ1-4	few	CASSPGPSEERKLFF	TGTGCCAGCAGTCCCGGTCCCTCTGAGGAAAGAAAACTGTTTTTT
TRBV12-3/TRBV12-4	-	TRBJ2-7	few	CASSFGGAISEQYF	TGTGCCAGCAGTTTTGGAGGGGCCATATCCGAGCAGTACTTC
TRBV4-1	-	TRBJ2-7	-	CASSQDLQTYEQYF	TGCGCCAGCAGCCAAGATTTACAGACCTACGAGCAGTACTTC
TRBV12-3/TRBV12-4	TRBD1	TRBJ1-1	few	CASSSWGQTNTEAFF	TGTGCCAGCAGTTCTTGGGGACAGACGAACACTGAAGCTTTCTTT